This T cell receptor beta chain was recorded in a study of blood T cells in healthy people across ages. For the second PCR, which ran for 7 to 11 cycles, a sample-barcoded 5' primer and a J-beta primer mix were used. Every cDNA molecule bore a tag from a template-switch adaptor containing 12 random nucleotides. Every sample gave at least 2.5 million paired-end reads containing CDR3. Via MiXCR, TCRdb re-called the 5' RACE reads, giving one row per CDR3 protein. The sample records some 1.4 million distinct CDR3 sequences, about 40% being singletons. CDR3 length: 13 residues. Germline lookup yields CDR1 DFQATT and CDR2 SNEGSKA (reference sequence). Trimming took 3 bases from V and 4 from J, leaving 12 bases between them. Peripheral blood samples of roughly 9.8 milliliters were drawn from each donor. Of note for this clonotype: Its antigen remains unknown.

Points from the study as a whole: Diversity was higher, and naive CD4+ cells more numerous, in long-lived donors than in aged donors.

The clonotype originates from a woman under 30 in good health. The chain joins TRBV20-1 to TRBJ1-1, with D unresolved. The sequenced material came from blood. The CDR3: CSASEGWGTEAFF. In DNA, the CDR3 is TGCAGTGCTAGTGAGGGCTGGGGCACTGAAGCTTTCTTT.